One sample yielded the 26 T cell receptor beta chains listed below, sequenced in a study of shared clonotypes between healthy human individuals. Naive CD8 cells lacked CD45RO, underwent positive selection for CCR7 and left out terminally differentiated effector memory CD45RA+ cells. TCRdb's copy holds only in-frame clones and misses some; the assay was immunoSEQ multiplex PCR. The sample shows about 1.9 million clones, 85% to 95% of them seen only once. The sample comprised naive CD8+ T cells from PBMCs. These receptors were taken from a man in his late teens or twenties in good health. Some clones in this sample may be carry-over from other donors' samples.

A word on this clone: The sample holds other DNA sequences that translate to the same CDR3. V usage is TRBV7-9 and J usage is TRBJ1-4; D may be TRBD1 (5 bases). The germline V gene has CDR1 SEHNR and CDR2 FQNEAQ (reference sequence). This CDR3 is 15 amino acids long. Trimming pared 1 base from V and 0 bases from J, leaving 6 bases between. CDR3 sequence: CASSLVRATNEKLFF. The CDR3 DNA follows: TGTGCCAGCAGCTTAGTCAGGGCAACTAATGAAAAACTGTTTTTT.

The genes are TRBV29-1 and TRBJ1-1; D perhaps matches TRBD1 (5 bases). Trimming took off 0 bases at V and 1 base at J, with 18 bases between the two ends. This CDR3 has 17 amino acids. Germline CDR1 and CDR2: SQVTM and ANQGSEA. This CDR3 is CSVEDLSFGGPNTEAFF. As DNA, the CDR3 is TGCAGCGTTGAAGATCTCAGCTTTGGGGGACCGAACACTGAAGCTTTCTTT.

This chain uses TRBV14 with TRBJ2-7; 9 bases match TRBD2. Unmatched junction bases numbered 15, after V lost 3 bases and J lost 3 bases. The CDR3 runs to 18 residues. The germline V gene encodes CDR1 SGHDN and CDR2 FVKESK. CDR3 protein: CASSQGYSGGSEFYEQYF. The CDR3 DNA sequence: TGTGCCAGCAGCCAGGGATATAGCGGGGGTTCCGAATTCTACGAGCAGTACTTC.

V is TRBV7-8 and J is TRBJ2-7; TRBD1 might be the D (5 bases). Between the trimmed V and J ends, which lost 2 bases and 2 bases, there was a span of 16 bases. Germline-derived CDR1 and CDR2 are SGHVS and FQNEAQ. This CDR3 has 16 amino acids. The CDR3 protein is CASSLRATAITYEQYF. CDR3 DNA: TGTGCCAGCAGCTTAAGGGCGACAGCCATTACCTACGAGCAGTACTTC.

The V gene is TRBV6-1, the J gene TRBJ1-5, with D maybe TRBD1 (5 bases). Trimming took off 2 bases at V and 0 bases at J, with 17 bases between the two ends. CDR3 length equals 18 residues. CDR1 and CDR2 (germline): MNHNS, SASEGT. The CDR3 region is CASSEWAGIFNSNQPQHF. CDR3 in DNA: TGTGCCAGCAGTGAATGGGCAGGGATTTTCAATAGCAATCAGCCCCAGCATTTT.

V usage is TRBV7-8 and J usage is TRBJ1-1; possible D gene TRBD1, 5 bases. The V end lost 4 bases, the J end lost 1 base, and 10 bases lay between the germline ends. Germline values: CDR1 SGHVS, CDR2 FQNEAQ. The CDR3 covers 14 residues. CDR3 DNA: TGTGCCAGCAGCTCAGACAGATCGAACACTGAAGCTTTCTTT. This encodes CASSSDRSNTEAFF.

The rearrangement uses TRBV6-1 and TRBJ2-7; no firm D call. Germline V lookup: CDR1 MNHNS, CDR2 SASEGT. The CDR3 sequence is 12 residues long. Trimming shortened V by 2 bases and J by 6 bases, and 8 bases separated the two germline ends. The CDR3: CASSEIRSEQYF. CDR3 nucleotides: TGTGCCAGCAGTGAAATAAGAAGCGAGCAGTACTTC.

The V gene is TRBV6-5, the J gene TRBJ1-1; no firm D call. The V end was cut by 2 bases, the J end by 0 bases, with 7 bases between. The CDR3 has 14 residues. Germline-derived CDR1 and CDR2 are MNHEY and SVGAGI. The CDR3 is CASSYKGMNTEAFF. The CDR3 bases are TGTGCCAGCAGTTACAAGGGAATGAACACTGAAGCTTTCTTT.

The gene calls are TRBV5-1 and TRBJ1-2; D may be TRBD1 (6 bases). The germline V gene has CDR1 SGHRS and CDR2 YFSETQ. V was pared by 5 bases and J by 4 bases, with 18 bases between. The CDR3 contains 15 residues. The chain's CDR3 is CASSDAGAVGYGYTF. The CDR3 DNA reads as TGCGCCAGCAGTGATGCGGGGGCGGTGGGCTATGGCTACACCTTC.

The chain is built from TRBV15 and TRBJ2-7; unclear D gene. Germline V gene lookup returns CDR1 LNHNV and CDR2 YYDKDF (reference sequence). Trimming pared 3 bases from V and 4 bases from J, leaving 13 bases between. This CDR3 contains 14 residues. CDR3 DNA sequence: TGTGCCACCAGCAGCCCCGATGACCCGTACGAGCAGTACTTC. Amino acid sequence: CATSSPDDPYEQYF.

The CDR3 spells CASNGVGVDEQFF. As DNA, the CDR3 is TGTGCCAGTAACGGCGTGGGAGTGGATGAGCAGTTCTTC. The chain couples TRBV19 to TRBJ2-1; possible D gene TRBD2, 5 bases. V lost 7 bases and J 8 bases, leaving 15 bases between the germline ends. Germline-derived CDR1 and CDR2 are LNHDA and SQIVND (reference sequence). The CDR3 loop spans 13 amino acids.

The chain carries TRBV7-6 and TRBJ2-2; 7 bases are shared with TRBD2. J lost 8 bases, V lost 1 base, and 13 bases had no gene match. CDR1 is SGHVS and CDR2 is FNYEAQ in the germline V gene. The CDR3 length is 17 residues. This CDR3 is CASSLDGGSPRMGELFF. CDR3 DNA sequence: TGTGCCAGCAGCTTAGATGGCGGGAGCCCTAGAATGGGGGAGCTGTTTTTT.

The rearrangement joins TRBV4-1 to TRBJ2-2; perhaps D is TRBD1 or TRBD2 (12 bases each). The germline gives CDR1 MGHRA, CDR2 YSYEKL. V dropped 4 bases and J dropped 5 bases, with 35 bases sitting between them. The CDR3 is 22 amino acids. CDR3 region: CASSLRDRGPLAGGPRTGELFF. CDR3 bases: TGCGCCAGCAGCCTCCGGGACAGGGGGCCTCTAGCGGGAGGGCCGCGGACCGGGGAGCTGTTTTTT.

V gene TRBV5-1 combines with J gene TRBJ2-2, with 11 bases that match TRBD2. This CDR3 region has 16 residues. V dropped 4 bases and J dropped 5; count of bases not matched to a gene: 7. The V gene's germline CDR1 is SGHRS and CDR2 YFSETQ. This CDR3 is CASSPKLAGGTGELFF. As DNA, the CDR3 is TGCGCCAGCAGCCCGAAGCTAGCGGGAGGTACCGGGGAGCTGTTTTTT. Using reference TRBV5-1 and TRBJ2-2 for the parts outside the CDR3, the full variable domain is KAGVTQTPRYLIKTRGQQVTLSCSPISGHRSVSWYQQTPGQGLQFLFEYFSETQRNKGNFPGRFSGRQFSNSRSEMNVSTLELGDSALYLCASSPKLAGGTGELFFGEGSRLTVL.

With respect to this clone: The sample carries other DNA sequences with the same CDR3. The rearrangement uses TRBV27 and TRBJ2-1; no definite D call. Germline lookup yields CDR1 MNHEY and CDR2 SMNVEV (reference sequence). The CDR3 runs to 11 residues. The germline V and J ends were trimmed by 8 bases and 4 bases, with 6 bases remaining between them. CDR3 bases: TGTGCCAGCCGAGCTTACAATGAGCAGTTCTTC. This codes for CASRAYNEQFF.

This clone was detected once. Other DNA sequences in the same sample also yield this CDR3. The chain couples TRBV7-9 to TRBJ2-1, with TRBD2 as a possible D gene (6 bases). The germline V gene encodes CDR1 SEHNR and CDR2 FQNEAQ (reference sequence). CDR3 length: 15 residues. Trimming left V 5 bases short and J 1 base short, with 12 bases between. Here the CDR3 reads CASSPRGSSYNEQFF. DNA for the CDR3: TGTGCCAGCAGCCCTCGGGGGAGTTCCTACAATGAGCAGTTCTTC.

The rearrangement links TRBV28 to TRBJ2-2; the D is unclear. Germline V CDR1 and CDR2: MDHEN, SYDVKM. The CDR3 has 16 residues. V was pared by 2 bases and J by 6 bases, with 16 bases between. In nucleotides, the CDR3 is TGTGCCAGCAGTTTAAGGCTGCGGTCGGCTGCCGGGGAGCTGTTTTTT. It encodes CASSLRLRSAAGELFF.

The CDR3 loop reads CASSVDRLDTDTQYF. CDR3 bases: TGTGCCAGCAGCGTAGATCGGCTCGACACAGATACGCAGTATTTT. This sequence joins TRBV9 and TRBJ2-3; D is uncertain. Germline CDR1 reads SGDLS; CDR2 reads YYNGEE. CDR3 size: 15 residues. V was trimmed by 0 bases and J by 2 bases, leaving 10 bases between them.

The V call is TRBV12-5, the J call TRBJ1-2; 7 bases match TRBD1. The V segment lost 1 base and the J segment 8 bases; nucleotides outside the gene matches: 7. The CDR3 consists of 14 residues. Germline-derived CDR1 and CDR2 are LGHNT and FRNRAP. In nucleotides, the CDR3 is TGTGCTAGTGGTTTGGAGGGGGCCCCGGCCGGCTACACCTTC. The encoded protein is CASGLEGAPAGYTF. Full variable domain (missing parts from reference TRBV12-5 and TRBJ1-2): DARVTQTPRHKVTEMGQEVTMRCQPILGHNTVFWYRQTMMQGLELLAYFRNRAPLDDSGMPKDRFSAEMPDATLATLKIQPSEPRDSAVYFCASGLEGAPAGYTFGSGTRLTVV.

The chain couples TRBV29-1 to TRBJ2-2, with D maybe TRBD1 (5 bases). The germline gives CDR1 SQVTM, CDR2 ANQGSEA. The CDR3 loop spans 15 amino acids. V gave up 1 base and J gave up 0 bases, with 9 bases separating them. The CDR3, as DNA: TGCAGCGTTGAAGGGAAGGGGTCGAACACCGGGGAGCTGTTTTTT. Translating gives CSVEGKGSNTGELFF.

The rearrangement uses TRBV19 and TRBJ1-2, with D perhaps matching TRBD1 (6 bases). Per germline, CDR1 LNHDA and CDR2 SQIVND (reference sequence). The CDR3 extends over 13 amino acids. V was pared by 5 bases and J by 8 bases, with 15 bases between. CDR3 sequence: CASSYKTGSGYTF. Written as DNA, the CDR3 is TGTGCCAGTAGTTACAAGACAGGTAGCGGCTACACCTTC. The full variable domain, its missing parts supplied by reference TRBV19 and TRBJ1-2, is DGGITQSPKYLFRKEGQNVTLSCEQNLNHDAMYWYRQDPGQGLRLIYYSQIVNDFQKGDIAEGYSVSREKKESFPLTVTSAQKNPTAFYLCASSYKTGSGYTFGSGTRLTVV.

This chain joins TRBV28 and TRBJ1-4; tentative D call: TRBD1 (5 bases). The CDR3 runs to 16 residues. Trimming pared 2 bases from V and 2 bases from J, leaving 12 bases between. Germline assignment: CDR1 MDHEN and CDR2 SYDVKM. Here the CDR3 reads CASSLLLGETNEKLFF. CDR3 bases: TGTGCCAGCAGTTTACTTTTGGGGGAGACTAATGAAAAACTGTTTTTT.

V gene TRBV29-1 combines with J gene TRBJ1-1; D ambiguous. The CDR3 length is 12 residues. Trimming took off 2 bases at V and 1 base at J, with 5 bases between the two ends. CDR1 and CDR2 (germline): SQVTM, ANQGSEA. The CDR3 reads CSVESWNTEAFF. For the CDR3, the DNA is TGCAGCGTTGAATCCTGGAACACTGAAGCTTTCTTT.

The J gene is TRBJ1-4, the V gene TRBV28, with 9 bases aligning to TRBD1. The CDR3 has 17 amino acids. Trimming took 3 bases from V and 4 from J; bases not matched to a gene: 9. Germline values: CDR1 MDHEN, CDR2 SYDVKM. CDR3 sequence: CASSFDRGESGNEKLFF. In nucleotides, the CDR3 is TGTGCCAGCAGTTTTGACAGGGGGGAGAGTGGTAATGAAAAACTGTTTTTT. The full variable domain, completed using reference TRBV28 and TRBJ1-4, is DVKVTQSSRYLVKRTGEKVFLECVQDMDHENMFWYRQDPGLGLRLIYFSYDVKMKEKGDIPEGYSVSREKKERFSLILESASTNQTSMYLCASSFDRGESGNEKLFFGSGTQLSVL.

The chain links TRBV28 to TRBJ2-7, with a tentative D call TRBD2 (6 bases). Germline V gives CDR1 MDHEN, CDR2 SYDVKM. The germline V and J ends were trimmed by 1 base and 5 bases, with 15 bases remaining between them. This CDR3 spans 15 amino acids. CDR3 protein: CASSLLRLAFDEQYF. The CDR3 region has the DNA TGTGCCAGCAGTTTATTACGGCTAGCGTTCGACGAGCAGTACTTC. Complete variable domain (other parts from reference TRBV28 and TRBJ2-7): DVKVTQSSRYLVKRTGEKVFLECVQDMDHENMFWYRQDPGLGLRLIYFSYDVKMKEKGDIPEGYSVSREKKERFSLILESASTNQTSMYLCASSLLRLAFDEQYFGPGTRLTVT.

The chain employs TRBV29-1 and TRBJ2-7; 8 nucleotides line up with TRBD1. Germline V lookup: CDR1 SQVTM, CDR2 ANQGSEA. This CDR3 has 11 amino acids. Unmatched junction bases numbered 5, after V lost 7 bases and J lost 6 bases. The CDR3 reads CSAGTGPEQYF. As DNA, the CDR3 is TGCAGCGCTGGGACAGGCCCCGAGCAGTACTTC.